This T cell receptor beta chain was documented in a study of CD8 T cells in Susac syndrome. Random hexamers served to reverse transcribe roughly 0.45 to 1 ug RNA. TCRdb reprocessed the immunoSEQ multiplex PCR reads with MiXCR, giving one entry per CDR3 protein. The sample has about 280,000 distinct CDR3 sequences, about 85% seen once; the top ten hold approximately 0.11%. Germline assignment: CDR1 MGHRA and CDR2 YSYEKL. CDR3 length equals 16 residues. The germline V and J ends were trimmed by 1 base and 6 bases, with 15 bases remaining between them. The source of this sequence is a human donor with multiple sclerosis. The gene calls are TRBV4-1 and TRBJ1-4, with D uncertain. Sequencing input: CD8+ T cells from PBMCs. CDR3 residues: CASSQGGTLLDEKLFF. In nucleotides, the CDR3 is TGCGCCAGCAGCCAAGGGGGAACCCTTTTAGATGAAAAACTGTTTTTT.